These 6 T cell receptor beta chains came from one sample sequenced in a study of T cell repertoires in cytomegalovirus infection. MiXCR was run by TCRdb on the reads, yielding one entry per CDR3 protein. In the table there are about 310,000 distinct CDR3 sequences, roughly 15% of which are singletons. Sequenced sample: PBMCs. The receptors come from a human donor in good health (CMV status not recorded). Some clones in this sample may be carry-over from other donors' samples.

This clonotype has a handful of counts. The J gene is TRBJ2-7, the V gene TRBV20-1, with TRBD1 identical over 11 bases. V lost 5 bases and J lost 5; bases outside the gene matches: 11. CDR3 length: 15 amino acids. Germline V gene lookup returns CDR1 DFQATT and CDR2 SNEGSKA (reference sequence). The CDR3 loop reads CSAGTWDRGSHEQYF. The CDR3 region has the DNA TGCAGTGCTGGTACATGGGACAGGGGGTCCCACGAGCAGTACTTC.

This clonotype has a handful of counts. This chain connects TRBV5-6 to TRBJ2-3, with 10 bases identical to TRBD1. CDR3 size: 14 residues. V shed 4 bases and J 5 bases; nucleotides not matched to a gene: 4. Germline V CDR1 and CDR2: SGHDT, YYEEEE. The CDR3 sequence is CASSPGQGEDTQYF. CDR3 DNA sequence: TGTGCCAGCAGCCCCGGACAGGGGGAAGATACGCAGTATTTT.

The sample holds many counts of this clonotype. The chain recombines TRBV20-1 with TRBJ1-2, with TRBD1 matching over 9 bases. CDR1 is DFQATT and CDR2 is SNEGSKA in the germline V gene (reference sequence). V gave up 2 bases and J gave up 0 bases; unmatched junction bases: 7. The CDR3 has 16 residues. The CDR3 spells CSARSQGQGSNYGYTF. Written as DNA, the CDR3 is TGCAGTGCTAGATCGCAGGGACAGGGCTCTAACTATGGCTACACCTTC.

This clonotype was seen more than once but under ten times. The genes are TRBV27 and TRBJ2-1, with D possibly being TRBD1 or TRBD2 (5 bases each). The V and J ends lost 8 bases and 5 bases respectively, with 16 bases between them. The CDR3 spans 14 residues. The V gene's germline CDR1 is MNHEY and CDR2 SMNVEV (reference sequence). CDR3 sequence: CASGTGTSNNEQFF. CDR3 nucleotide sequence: TGTGCCAGCGGAACCGGGACGTCGAACAATGAGCAGTTCTTC.

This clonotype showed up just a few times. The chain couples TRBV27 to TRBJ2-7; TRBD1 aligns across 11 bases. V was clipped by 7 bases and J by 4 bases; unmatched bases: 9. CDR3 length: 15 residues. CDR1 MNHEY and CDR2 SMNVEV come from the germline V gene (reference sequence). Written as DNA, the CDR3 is TGTGCCAGCACCCTGAGGACAGGGGGCGCGTACGAGCAGTACTTC. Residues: CASTLRTGGAYEQYF.

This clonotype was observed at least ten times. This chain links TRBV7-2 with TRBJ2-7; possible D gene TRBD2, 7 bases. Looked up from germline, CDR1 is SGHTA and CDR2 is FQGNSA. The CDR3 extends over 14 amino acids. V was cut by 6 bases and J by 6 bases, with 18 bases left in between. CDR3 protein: CASRVGGPSREQYF. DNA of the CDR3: TGTGCCAGCAGAGTCGGGGGGCCAAGTCGCGAGCAGTACTTC.